What follows are 18 T cell receptor beta chains derived from one specimen sequenced in a study of Graves' ophthalmopathy and Graves' hyperthyroidism. Amplifying from RNA transcripts, the study obtained TCR beta CDR3 regions. Second-round multiplex PCR followed a first-round RT-PCR using HTBI primers. TCRdb re-called the multiplex PCR reads through MiXCR, storing one row per CDR3 protein. This table holds over 450,000 distinct CDR3 sequences, 14% found once. The sample taken for sequencing was blood. All receptors derive from a woman younger than 45 with Graves' ophthalmopathy.

This clonotype was seen more than once but under ten times. The rearrangement uses TRBV7-8 and TRBJ1-1; TRBD1 agrees at 7 bases. The CDR3 sequence is 17 residues long. The germline V gene encodes CDR1 SGHVS and CDR2 FQNEAQ. J was trimmed by 4 bases and V by 0 bases; bases with no gene match: 11. CDR3 loop: CASSLARGRGRITEAFF. As DNA, the CDR3 is TGTGCCAGCAGCTTAGCCCGGGGGAGGGGGCGGATCACTGAAGCTTTCTTT.

Of note for this clonotype: This may come from a read error, since a much larger clone is one base off. The genes are TRBV6-5 and TRBJ1-1; D is undetermined. The CDR3 length is 14 residues. Germline CDR1 MNHEY, CDR2 SVGAGI. The CDR3 DNA is TGTGTCAGCAGCTTAGATCCAGGCGCCACTGAAGCTTTCTTT. Its protein is CVSSLDPGATEAFF.

The rearrangement links TRBV3-1 to TRBJ1-2, with D perhaps matching TRBD1 (5 bases). The germline V and J ends were trimmed by 2 bases and 8 bases, with 15 bases remaining between them. This CDR3 comprises 14 residues. CDR1 and CDR2 (germline): LGHDT, YNNKEL (reference sequence). The CDR3 DNA sequence: TGTGCCAGCAGCCAACGGGACCAATCCGGCGGCTACACCTTC. Translating gives CASSQRDQSGGYTF.

This clonotype was picked up many times. The rearrangement links TRBV24-1 to TRBJ2-5; D not resolved. The V gene's germline CDR1 is KGHDR and CDR2 SFDVKD. The CDR3 is 13 amino acids. V was pared by 6 bases and J by 5 bases, with 12 bases between. The CDR3 sequence: CATSPAMGETQYF. The CDR3, as DNA: TGTGCCACCAGTCCAGCGATGGGGGAGACCCAGTACTTC.

Many counts were recorded for this clonotype. The chain is built from TRBV27 and TRBJ1-5; D remains ambiguous. The V and J ends lost 0 bases and 5 bases respectively, with 5 bases between them. The V gene's germline CDR1 is MNHEY and CDR2 SMNVEV (reference sequence). CDR3 size: 13 residues. The CDR3: CASSLSSYQPQHF. The CDR3, as DNA: TGTGCCAGCAGTTTATCGTCTTATCAGCCCCAGCATTTT.

This clonotype came up a few times. The V and J genes are TRBV11-2 and TRBJ1-5, with D tentatively TRBD1 (6 bases). Trimming pared 4 bases from V and 4 bases from J, leaving 17 bases between. This CDR3 contains 16 residues. The germline V gene has CDR1 SGHAT and CDR2 FQNNGV. The CDR3, as DNA: TGTGCCAGCAGCTCCGGCCCCAGGGGCCCTAATCAGCCCCAGCATTTT. It encodes CASSSGPRGPNQPQHF.

This clonotype has at least ten counts. The chain couples TRBV28 to TRBJ2-7; 11 bases are shared with TRBD1. V shed 5 bases, J shed 6 bases, and the junction held 9 bases outside the gene matches. Germline CDR1 reads MDHEN; CDR2 reads SYDVKM. This CDR3 comprises 15 residues. CDR3 sequence: CASSLMDRGPSEQYF. CDR3 in DNA: TGTGCCAGCAGTCTTATGGACAGGGGGCCTTCCGAGCAGTACTTC.

The genes are TRBV2 and TRBJ1-2; D not certain. V lost 4 bases and J 1 base, leaving 4 bases between the germline ends. The CDR3 contains 12 residues. The V gene's germline CDR1 is SNHLY and CDR2 FYNNEI. The CDR3, as DNA: TGTGCCAGCAGTGTACTTAACTATGGCTACACCTTC. It specifies CASSVLNYGYTF.

Only a few counts were recorded for this clonotype. CDR3 protein: CATSDPAPGELFF. Written as DNA, the CDR3 is TGTGCCACCAGTGATCCAGCCCCCGGGGAGCTGTTTTTT. The rearrangement links TRBV24-1 to TRBJ2-2; D not certain. The CDR3 is 13 residues long. Germline loops: CDR1 KGHDR, CDR2 SFDVKD. V lost 3 bases and J 6 bases, leaving 7 bases between the germline ends.

This clonotype was detected ten times or more. This chain connects TRBV5-1 to TRBJ1-2; TRBD1 matches at 11 bases. This CDR3 is built from 16 residues. Germline CDR1 and CDR2: SGHRS and YFSETQ. J gave up 6 bases and V 4 bases, and 11 bases lay outside the gene matches. DNA for the CDR3: TGCGCCAGCAGCCCTACGACCCGGACAGGGGGCAATGGCTACACCTTC. Its protein is CASSPTTRTGGNGYTF. Based on the CDR3 plus reference TRBV5-1 and TRBJ1-2, the full variable domain is KAGVTQTPRYLIKTRGQQVTLSCSPISGHRSVSWYQQTPGQGLQFLFEYFSETQRNKGNFPGRFSGRQFSNSRSEMNVSTLELGDSALYLCASSPTTRTGGNGYTFGSGTRLTVV.

The sample holds a few counts of this clonotype. This rearrangement joins TRBV11-1 to TRBJ2-2, with 9 bases aligning to TRBD1. The trim removed 6 bases at V and 4 bases at J, leaving 12 bases unmatched. The length of the CDR3 is 17 residues. In germline, CDR1 is SGHAT, CDR2 FQDESV (reference sequence). CDR3 in amino acids: CASSYGPGTGRTGELFF. CDR3 bases: TGTGCCAGCAGTTACGGTCCCGGGACAGGGCGCACCGGGGAGCTGTTTTTT.

This clonotype was counted between two and nine times. This rearrangement joins TRBV30 to TRBJ2-7; tentatively, D is TRBD1 (5 bases). This CDR3 region has 13 residues. With 1 base removed from V and 2 bases from J, the gap between germline ends came to 9 bases. Looked up from germline, CDR1 is GTSNPN and CDR2 is SVGIG (reference sequence). The CDR3 spells CAWSEDIAYEQYF. DNA of the CDR3: TGTGCCTGGAGTGAGGACATAGCCTACGAGCAGTACTTC.

Many counts were recorded for this clonotype. The V call is TRBV10-1, the J call TRBJ1-2, with D unresolved. This CDR3 region has 17 residues. The ends were cut back, 0 bases at V and 8 bases at J, with 22 bases in the middle. The germline gives CDR1 WNHNN, CDR2 SYGVQD (reference sequence). CDR3 in DNA: TGCGCCAGCAGTGAGTCGATAGTCCCCGCGGGGTTTGAGGGCTACACCTTC. Protein product: CASSESIVPAGFEGYTF.

Ten or more counts support this clonotype. The gene calls are TRBV6-1 and TRBJ2-5, with 9 bases identical to TRBD1. Trimming cost V 3 bases and J 4 bases; bases outside gene matches: 6. The germline V gene has CDR1 MNHNS and CDR2 SASEGT. The CDR3 loop spans 15 amino acids. CDR3 sequence: CASSEGDRDGETQYF. CDR3 nucleotide sequence: TGTGCCAGCAGTGAGGGGGACAGGGACGGAGAGACCCAGTACTTC.

This clonotype occurred many times. V gene TRBV27 combines with J gene TRBJ1-6; no firm D call. Germline values: CDR1 MNHEY, CDR2 SMNVEV (reference sequence). The CDR3 spans 17 residues. The V and J ends lost 1 base and 7 bases respectively, with 17 bases between them. The CDR3 here is CASSLYPKQNGNSPLHF. Written as DNA, the CDR3 is TGTGCCAGCAGTTTATACCCGAAACAAAATGGCAATTCACCCCTCCACTTT.

This clonotype was seen many times. This rearrangement joins TRBV19 to TRBJ1-2; no clear D. Trimming stripped 8 bases from V and 0 bases from J, with 16 bases between. This CDR3 spans 15 amino acids. Looked up from germline, CDR1 is LNHDA and CDR2 is SQIVND (reference sequence). In nucleotides, the CDR3 is TGTGCCAGTCAAGGCAAGGGCAGCCCTAACTATGGCTACACCTTC. It codes for CASQGKGSPNYGYTF.

This clonotype has at least ten counts. This CDR3 is CASSLARDYEQYF. The CDR3 bases are TGTGCCAGCAGTTTAGCCAGAGACTACGAGCAGTACTTC. The rearrangement uses TRBV12-3 or TRBV12-4 and TRBJ2-7, with D uncertain. This CDR3 spans 13 amino acids. V was shortened by 0 bases and J by 3 bases, with 6 bases between the two germline ends.

The CDR3 spells CSASEGAGHQPQHF. CDR3 coding DNA: TGCAGTGCCTCCGAGGGGGCAGGCCATCAGCCCCAGCATTTT. The rearrangement uses TRBV20-1 and TRBJ1-5; TRBD1 aligns across 7 bases. CDR1 DFQATT and CDR2 SNEGSKA come from the germline V gene (reference sequence). V dropped 6 bases and J dropped 5; count of bases not matched to a gene: 10. This CDR3 comprises 14 residues.